The entry that follows covers one T cell receptor (beta chain) sequence. Its antigen is not known. Cells designated naive CD8 were CD45RO-negative and were positively selected for CCR7, with terminally differentiated effector memory CD45RA+ cells excluded. This sample is part of a study of shared clonotypes between healthy human individuals. General observations from the study: Clonotypes shared by all four sorted-subset donors had higher generation probabilities than non-shared clonotypes.

Repertoires were generated with immunoSEQ multiplex PCR, while TCRdb's copy carries only in-frame clones and drops some. The table shows some 2 million clones, with just under 95% occurring only once. The CDR3 covers 15 residues. The germline gives CDR1 MNHNS, CDR2 SASEGT. Deletions cut 2 bases from V and 5 bases from J, with 15 bases between. The sample was naive CD8+ T cells sorted from blood. The J gene is TRBJ1-2, the V gene TRBV6-1; D is perhaps TRBD1 (5 bases). The TCR comes from a man aged 18 to 35 in good health. CDR3 amino acids: CASSESEGWLYGYTF. CDR3 bases: TGTGCCAGCAGTGAAAGCGAGGGGTGGCTATATGGCTACACCTTC.